This T cell receptor (beta chain) was observed in a study of blood T cells in healthy people across ages. It was with a sample-barcoded 5' primer and a J-beta primer mix that a second PCR of roughly 6 to 12 cycles was run. MiXCR was run by TCRdb on the 5' RACE reads, yielding one entry per CDR3 protein. The sample lists around 620,000 distinct CDR3 sequences, 25% to 30% seen once, with around a sixth in the top ten. After removal of 6 bases from V and 6 bases from J, the junction contained 7 bases not matched to a gene. Germline CDR1 is MNHEY and CDR2 is SVGAGI. This CDR3 region has 14 residues. This clonotype has a handful of counts.

Sequencing was carried out using blood. The chain combines TRBV6-5 with TRBJ1-2; TRBD1 agrees at 10 bases. This TCR was sampled from a woman in her 70s in good health. The CDR3 bases are TGTGCCAGCAGACCCGGGACAGGGGATCATGGCTACACCTTC. Encoded protein: CASRPGTGDHGYTF.